This T cell receptor beta chain was profiled in a study of Ad26.COV2.S vaccination and SARS-CoV-2 variants. Study background: Once or twice, 56 days apart, Ad26.COV2.S was delivered intramuscularly. Study findings and constraints: Reportedly, after vaccination the spike-specific CD8+ and CD4+ T cell responses displayed substantial breadth.

Noted treatment: around 19 received Ad26.COV2.S at low or high dose, single or two shots; 5 received placebo; per-sample allocation not given. It was on day 63 after the first vaccine or placebo injection that samples were taken. The donor's status was that of an adult aged 18-55 years in Boston. Regarding this clone: Its antigen is undetermined. The junction departs from the called germline gene at one end, perhaps through a read error.

Here immunoSEQ multiplex PCR was the method, and the copy in TCRdb shows in-frame clones only, minus some. The data contain 500,000 or so clones, roughly nine tenths of them singletons. The CDR3 length is 13 residues. Germline V gene sequence: CDR1 LGHNA, CDR2 YSLEER. The sequence was obtained from a person between 18 and 65 years old who received the Ad26.COV2.S COVID-19 vaccine or a placebo. Sequenced material: peripheral blood, taken in a trial of Ad26.COV2.S vaccine versus placebo. J is TRBJ2-3 and V is TRBV4-3; D remains unclear. CDR3 protein: CASSQFGTDTQYF. DNA of the CDR3: TGCGCCAGCAGCCAATTCGGCACAGATACACAGTATTTT.